This TCR beta chain was obtained from a study of T cells in Graves' hyperthyroidism and ophthalmopathy. It was RNA transcripts that yielded the amplified TCR beta CDR3 regions. With the HTBI primer set, the TCR CDR3 went through a first round of RT-PCR. TCRdb called the multiplex PCR reads again in MiXCR, with one record for every CDR3 protein. This table has 300,000 or so distinct CDR3 sequences, approximately 15% appearing once. Diagnosing involved the use of clinical symptoms, serum thyroxine and TRAb, thyroid ultrasound and orbital computed tomography. This CDR3 spans 16 amino acids. The germline gives CDR1 MNHEY, CDR2 SMNVEV (reference sequence). Trimming took off 4 bases at V and 0 bases at J, with 10 bases between the two ends. This clonotype was seen a few times. Antigen specificity is unknown. Study findings and constraints: The model's output predicted ophthalmopathy at a median of around 6.9 months prior to onset. Among thyroid clonotypes expanded above 0.001, most also appeared in blood. Stable hyperthyroidism was separated from ophthalmopathy by a model based on 13 V-J features.

The sample comprised blood. This TCR came from a woman aged 60-75 years with Graves' ophthalmopathy. The V gene is TRBV27, the J gene TRBJ2-6; D gene uncertain. DNA for the CDR3: TGTGCCAGCAGTTCCACAGATCGCTCTGGGGCCAACGTCCTGACTTTC. Translation gives CASSSTDRSGANVLTF.